The present T cell receptor (beta chain) was sequenced within a study of response to subunit inactivated influenza vaccine. General study points: The authors offered the suggestion that each seasonal influenza vaccination recruits few new T cells.

TCRdb analysed the RT-PCR reads with MiXCR anew, one entry per CDR3 protein. The repertoire has hundreds of thousands of distinct CDR3 sequences, 10% to 11% of them found once; the top ten carry more than 10%. Details on this clonotype: What it binds is not known.

V lost 3 bases and J lost 4, with 9 bases in between. The length of the CDR3 is 14 residues. Germline lookup yields CDR1 SEHNR and CDR2 FQNEAQ (reference sequence). The TCR was taken from a man aged 45-65 years who received an inactivated influenza vaccine. This chain joins TRBV7-9 and TRBJ1-4, with a weak D call TRBD1 (5 bases). The sequences come from PBMCs from blood, collected 45 days after vaccination. The CDR3 nucleotides are TGTGCCAGCAGCTTGGTGGGACTTAATGAAAAACTGTTTTTT. This codes for CASSLVGLNEKLFF.